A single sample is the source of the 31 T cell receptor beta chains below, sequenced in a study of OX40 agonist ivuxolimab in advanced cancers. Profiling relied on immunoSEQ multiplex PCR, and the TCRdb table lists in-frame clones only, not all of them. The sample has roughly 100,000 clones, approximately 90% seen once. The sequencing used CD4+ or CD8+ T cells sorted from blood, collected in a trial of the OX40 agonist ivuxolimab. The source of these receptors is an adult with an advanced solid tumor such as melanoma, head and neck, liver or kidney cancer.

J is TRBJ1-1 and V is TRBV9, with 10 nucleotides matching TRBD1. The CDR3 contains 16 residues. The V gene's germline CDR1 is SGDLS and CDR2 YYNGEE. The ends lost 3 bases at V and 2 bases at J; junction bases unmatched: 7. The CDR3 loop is CASSAGQGGKNTEAFF. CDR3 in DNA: TGTGCCAGCAGCGCTGGACAGGGGGGGAAAAACACTGAAGCTTTCTTT. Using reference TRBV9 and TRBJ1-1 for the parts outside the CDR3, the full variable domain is DSGVTQTPKHLITATGQRVTLRCSPRSGDLSVYWYQQSLDQGLQFLIQYYNGEERAKGNILERFSAQQFPDLHSELNLSSLELGDSALYFCASSAGQGGKNTEAFFGQGTRLTVV.

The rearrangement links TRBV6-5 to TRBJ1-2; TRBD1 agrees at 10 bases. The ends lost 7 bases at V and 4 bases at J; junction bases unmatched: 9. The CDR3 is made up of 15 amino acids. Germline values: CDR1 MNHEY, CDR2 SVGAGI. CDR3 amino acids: CASIPGTGDLYGYTF. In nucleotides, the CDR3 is TGTGCCAGCATCCCCGGGACAGGGGACCTCTATGGCTACACCTTC.

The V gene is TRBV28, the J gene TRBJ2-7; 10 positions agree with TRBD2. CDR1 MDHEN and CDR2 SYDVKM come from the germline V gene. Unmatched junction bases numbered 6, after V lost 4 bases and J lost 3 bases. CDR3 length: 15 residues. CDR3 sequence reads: CASSWSGRAYYEQYF. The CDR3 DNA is TGTGCCAGCAGTTGGAGCGGGAGGGCCTACTACGAGCAGTACTTC.

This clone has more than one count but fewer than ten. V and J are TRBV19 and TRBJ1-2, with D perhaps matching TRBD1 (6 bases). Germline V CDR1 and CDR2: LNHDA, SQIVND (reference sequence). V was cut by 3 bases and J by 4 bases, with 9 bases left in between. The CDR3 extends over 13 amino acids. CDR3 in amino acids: CASSIQDSYGYTF. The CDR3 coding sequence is TGTGCCAGTAGTATCCAGGACAGCTATGGCTACACCTTC.

The CDR3 sequence is CASSMLAASTDTQYF. CDR3 DNA: TGTGCCAGTAGTATGCTAGCGGCTAGCACAGATACGCAGTATTTT. The chain joins TRBV19 to TRBJ2-3; TRBD2 aligns across 7 bases. The CDR3 loop spans 15 amino acids. With 3 bases clipped from V and 0 bases from J, the junction kept 3 bases outside the gene matches. Germline values: CDR1 LNHDA, CDR2 SQIVND (reference sequence).

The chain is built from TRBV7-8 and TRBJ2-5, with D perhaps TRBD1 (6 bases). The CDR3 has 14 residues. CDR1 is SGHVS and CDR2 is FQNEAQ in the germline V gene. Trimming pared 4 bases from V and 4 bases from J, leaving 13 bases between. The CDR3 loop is CASSSQGGVETQYF. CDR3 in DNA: TGTGCCAGCAGCTCACAGGGCGGAGTAGAGACCCAGTACTTC.

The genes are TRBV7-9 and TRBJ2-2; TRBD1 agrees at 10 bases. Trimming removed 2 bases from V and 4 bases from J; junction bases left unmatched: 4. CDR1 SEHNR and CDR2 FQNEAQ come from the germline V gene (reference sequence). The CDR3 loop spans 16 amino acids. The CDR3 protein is CASSLWTGGVTGELFF. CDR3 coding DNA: TGTGCCAGCAGCTTATGGACAGGGGGGGTCACCGGGGAGCTGTTTTTT.

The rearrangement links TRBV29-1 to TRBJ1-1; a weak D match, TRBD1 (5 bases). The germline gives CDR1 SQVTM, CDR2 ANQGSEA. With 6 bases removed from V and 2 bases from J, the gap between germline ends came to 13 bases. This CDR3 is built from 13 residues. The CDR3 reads CSVGGEINTEAFF. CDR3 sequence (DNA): TGCAGCGTCGGGGGAGAGATCAACACTGAAGCTTTCTTT.

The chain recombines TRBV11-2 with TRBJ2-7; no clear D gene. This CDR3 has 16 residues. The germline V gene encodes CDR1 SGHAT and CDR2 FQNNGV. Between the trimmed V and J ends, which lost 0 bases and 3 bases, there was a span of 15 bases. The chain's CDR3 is CASSLDQGWTDYEQYF. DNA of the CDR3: TGTGCCAGCAGCTTAGATCAAGGGTGGACCGACTACGAGCAGTACTTC.

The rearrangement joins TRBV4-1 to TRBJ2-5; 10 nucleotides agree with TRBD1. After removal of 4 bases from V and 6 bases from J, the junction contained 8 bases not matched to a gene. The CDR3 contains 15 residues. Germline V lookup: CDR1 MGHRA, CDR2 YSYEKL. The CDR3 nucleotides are TGCGCCAGCAGCCCCGTGGGACAGGGGAGCCAGACCCAGTACTTC. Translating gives CASSPVGQGSQTQYF.

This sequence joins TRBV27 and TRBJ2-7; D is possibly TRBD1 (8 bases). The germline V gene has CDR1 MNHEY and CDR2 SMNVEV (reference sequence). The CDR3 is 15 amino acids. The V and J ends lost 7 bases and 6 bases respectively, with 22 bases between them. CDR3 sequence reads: CASTSDRGLLAEQYF. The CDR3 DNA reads TGTGCCAGCACGTCAGACAGGGGACTACTGGCCGAGCAGTACTTC.

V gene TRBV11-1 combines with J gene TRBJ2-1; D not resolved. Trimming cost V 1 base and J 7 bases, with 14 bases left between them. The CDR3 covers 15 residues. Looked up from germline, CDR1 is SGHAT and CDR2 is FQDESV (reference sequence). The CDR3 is CASSLVPYSANEQFF. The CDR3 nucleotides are TGTGCCAGCAGCTTAGTGCCGTATTCGGCAAATGAGCAGTTCTTC.

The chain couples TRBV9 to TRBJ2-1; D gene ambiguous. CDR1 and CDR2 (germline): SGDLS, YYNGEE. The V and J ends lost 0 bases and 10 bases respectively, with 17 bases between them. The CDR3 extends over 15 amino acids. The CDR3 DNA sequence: TGTGCCAGCAGCGTAGTGGGAAACAAAGACGGGGAGCAGTTCTTC. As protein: CASSVVGNKDGEQFF.

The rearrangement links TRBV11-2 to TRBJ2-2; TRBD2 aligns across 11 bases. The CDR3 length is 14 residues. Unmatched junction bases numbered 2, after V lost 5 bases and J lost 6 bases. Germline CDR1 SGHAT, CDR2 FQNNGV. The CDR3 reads CASSPGLAAGELFF. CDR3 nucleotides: TGTGCCAGCAGCCCGGGACTAGCGGCCGGGGAGCTGTTTTTT.

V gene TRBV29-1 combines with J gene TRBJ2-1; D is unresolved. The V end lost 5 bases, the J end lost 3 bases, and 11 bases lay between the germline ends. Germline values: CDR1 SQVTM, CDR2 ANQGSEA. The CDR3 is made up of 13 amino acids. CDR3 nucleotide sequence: TGCAGCGTTCTGGAAACCAACTACAATGAGCAGTTCTTC. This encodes CSVLETNYNEQFF.

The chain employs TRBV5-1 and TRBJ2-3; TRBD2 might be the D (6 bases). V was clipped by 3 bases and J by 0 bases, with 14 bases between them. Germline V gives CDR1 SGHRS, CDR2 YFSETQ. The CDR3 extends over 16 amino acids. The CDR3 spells CASSSMWEESTDTQYF. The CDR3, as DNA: TGCGCCAGCAGCTCCATGTGGGAGGAAAGCACAGATACGCAGTATTTT.

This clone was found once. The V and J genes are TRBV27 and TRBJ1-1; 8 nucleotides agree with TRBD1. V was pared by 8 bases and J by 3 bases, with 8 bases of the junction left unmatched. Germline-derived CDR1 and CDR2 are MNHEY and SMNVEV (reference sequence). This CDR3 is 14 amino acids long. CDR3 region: CASGLHRGDTEAFF. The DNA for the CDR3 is TGTGCCAGCGGGTTACACAGGGGGGACACTGAAGCTTTCTTT.

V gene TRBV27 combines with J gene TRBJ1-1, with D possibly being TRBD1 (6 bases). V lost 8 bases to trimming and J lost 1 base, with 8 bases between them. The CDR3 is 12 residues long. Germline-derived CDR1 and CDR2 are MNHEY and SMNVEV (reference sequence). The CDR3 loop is CASGQRNTEAFF. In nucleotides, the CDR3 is TGTGCCAGCGGACAGCGGAACACTGAAGCTTTCTTT.

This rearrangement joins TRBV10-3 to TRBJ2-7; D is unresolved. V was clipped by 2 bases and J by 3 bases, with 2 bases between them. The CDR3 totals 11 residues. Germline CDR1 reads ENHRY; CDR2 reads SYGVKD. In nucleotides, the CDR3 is TGTGCCATCAGTGAGGTCTACGAGCAGTACTTC. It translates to CAISEVYEQYF.

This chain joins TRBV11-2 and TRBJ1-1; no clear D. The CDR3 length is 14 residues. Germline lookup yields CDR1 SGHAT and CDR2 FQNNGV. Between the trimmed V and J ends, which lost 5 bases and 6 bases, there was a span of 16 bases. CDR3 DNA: TGTGCCAGCAGCGCGGCAGCGGGGTTCGCTGAAGCTTTCTTT. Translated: CASSAAAGFAEAFF. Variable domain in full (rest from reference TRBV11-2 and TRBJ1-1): EAGVAQSPRYKIIEKRQSVAFWCNPISGHATLYWYQQILGQGPKLLIQFQNNGVVDDSQLPKDRFSAERLKGVDSTLKIQPAKLEDSAVYLCASSAAAGFAEAFFGQGTRLTVV.

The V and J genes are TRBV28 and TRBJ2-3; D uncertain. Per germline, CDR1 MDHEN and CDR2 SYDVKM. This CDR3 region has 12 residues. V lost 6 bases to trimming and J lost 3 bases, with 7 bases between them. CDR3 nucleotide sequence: TGTGCCAGCAGCCTACGGACAGATACGCAGTATTTT. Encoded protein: CASSLRTDTQYF.

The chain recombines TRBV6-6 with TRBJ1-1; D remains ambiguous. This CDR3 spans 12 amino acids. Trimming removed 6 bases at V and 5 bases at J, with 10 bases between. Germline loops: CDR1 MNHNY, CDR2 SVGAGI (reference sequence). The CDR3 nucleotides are TGTGCCAGCAGGGCGGGAGGGACTGAAGCTTTCTTT. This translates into CASRAGGTEAFF.

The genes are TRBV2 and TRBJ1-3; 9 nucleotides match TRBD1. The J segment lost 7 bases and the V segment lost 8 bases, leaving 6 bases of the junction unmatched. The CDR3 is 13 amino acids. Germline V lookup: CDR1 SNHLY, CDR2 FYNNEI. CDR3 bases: TGTGCCAGCGCTGACAGGGGGACGAACACCATATATTTT. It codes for CASADRGTNTIYF.

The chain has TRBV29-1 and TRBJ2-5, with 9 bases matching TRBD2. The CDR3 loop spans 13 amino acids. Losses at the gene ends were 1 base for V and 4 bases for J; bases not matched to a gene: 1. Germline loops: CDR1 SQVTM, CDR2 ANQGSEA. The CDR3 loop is CSVEGTSVETQYF. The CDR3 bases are TGCAGCGTTGAAGGGACTAGCGTAGAGACCCAGTACTTC.

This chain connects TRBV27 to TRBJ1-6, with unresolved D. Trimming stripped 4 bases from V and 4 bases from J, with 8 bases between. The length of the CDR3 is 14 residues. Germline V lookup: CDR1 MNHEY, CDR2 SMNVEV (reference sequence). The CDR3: CASSSQEYNSPLHF. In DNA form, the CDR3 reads TGTGCCAGCAGTTCTCAGGAGTATAATTCACCCCTCCACTTT.

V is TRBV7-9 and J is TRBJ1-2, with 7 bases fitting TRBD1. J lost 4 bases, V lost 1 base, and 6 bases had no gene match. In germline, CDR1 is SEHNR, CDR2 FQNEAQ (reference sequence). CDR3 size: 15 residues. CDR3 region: CASSLDEGARYGYTF. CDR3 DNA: TGTGCCAGCAGCTTAGATGAGGGGGCGCGCTATGGCTACACCTTC.

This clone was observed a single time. The CDR3 is CASSQDMTSGTGEQYF. CDR3 nucleotides: TGCGCCAGCAGCCAAGATATGACTAGCGGGACAGGCGAGCAGTACTTC. The gene calls are TRBV4-1 and TRBJ2-7; 11 bases line up with TRBD2. Germline V gene lookup returns CDR1 MGHRA and CDR2 YSYEKL. This CDR3 has 16 residues. V lost 0 bases and J lost 6; bases outside the gene matches: 7.

This CDR3 reads CASSQDNRLLLSYEQYF. CDR3 bases: TGCGCCAGCAGCCAAGATAATCGGCTGCTACTCTCCTACGAGCAGTACTTC. The chain uses TRBV4-1 and TRBJ2-7, with unresolved D. V lost 0 bases and J lost 0, with 15 bases in between. Looked up from germline, CDR1 is MGHRA and CDR2 is YSYEKL. This CDR3 is built from 17 residues.

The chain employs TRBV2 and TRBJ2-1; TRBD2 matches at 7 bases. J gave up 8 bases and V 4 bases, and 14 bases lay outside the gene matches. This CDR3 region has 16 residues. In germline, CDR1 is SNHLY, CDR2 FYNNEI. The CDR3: CASSGSRGGPVDEQFF. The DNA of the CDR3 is TGTGCCAGCAGTGGCAGTAGGGGAGGGCCGGTGGATGAGCAGTTCTTC.

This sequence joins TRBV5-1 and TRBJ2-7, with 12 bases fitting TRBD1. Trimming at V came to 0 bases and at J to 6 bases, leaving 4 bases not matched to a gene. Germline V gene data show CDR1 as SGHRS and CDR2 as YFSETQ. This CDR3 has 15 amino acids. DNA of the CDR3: TGCGCCAGCAGCTTGGCCGGGACAGGGGGCTCCGAGCAGTACTTC. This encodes CASSLAGTGGSEQYF.

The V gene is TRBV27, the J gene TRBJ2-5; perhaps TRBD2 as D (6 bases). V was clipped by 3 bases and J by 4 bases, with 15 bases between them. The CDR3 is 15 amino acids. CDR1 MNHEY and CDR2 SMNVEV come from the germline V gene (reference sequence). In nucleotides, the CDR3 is TGTGCCAGCAGTTTGGCTAGCGATCAACTAGAGACCCAGTACTTC. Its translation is CASSLASDQLETQYF.